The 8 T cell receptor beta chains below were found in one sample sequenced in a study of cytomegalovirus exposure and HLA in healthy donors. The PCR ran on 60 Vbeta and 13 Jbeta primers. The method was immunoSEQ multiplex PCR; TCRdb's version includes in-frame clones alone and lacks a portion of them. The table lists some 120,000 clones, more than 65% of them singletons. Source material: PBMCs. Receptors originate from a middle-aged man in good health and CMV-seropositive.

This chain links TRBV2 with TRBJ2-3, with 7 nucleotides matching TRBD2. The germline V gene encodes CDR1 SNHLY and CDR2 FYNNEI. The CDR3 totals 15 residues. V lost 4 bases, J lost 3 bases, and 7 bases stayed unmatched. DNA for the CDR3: TGTGCCAGCAGTGTACAGCGGGGCTTTACAGATACGCAGTATTTT. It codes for CASSVQRGFTDTQYF.

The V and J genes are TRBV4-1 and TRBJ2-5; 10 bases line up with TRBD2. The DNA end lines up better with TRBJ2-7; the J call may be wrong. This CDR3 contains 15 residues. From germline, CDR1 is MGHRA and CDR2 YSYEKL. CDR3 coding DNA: TGCGCCAGCAGTCCGAATAGCGGGGGGACCTACGAGCAGTACTTC. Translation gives CASSPNSGGTYEQYF.

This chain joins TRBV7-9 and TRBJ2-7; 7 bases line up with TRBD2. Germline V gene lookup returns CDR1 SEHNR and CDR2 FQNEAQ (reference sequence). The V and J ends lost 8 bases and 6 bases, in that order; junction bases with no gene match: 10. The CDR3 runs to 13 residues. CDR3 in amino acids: CASRGVLGVEQYF. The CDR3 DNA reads TGTGCCAGCCGGGGGGTCTTGGGGGTCGAGCAGTACTTC.

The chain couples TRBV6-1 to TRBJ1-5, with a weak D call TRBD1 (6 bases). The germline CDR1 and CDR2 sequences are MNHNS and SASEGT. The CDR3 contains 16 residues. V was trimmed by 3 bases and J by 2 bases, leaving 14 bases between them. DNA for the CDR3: TGTGCCAGCAGTGAGTGGGCGGGGGCTGGCAATCAGCCCCAGCATTTT. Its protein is CASSEWAGAGNQPQHF.

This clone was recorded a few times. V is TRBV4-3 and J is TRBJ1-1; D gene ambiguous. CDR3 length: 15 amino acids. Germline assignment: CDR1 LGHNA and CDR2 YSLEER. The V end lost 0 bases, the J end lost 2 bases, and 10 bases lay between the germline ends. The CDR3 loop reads CASSQDWLSNTEAFF. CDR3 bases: TGCGCCAGCAGCCAAGACTGGCTGTCCAACACTGAAGCTTTCTTT.

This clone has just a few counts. The DNA of the CDR3 is TGTGCCAGCAGTCCCAGACAGGGGGTGAGGAACACTGAAGCTTTCTTT. Residues: CASSPRQGVRNTEAFF. This chain connects TRBV27 to TRBJ1-1, with 9 bases matching TRBD1. J lost 1 base, V lost 5 bases, and 8 bases had no gene match. The CDR3 contains 16 residues. From germline, CDR1 is MNHEY and CDR2 SMNVEV (reference sequence).

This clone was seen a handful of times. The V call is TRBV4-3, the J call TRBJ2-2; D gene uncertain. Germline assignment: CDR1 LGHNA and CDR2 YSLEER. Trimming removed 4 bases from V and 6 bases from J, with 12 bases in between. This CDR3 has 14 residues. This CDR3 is CASSRLARSGELFF. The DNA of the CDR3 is TGCGCCAGCAGCCGATTAGCCAGATCCGGGGAGCTGTTTTTT.

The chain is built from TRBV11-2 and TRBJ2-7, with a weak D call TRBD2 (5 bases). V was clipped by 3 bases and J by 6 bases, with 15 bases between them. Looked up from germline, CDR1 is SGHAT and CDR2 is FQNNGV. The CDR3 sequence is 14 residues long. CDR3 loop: CASSFSLVSGEQYF. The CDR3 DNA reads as TGTGCCAGCAGCTTTTCACTAGTCTCTGGCGAGCAGTACTTC.